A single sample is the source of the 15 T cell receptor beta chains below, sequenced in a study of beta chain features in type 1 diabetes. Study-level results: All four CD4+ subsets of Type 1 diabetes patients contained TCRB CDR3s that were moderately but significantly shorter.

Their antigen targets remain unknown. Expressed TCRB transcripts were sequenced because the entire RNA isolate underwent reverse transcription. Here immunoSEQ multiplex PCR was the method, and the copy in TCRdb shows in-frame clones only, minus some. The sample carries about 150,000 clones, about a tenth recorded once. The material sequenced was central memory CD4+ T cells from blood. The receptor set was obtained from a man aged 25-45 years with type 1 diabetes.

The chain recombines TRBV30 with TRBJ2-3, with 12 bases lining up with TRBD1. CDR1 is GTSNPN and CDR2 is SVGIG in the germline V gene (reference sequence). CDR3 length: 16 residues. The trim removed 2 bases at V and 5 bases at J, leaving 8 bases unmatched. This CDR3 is CAWSFGTGGGGDTQYF. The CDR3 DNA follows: TGTGCCTGGAGTTTCGGGACAGGGGGCGGGGGAGATACGCAGTATTTT. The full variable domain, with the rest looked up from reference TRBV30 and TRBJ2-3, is SQTIHQWPATLVQPVGSPLSLECTVEGTSNPNLYWYRQAAGRGLQLLFYSVGIGQISSEVPQNLSASRPQDRQFILSSKKLLLSDSGFYLCAWSFGTGGGGDTQYFGPGTRLTVL.

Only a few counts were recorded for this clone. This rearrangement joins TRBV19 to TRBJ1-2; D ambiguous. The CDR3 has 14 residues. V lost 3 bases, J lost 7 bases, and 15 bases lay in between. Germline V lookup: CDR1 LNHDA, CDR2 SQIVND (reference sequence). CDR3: CASSILYQAVGYTF. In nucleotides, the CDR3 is TGTGCCAGTAGTATTTTGTATCAAGCGGTTGGCTACACCTTC.

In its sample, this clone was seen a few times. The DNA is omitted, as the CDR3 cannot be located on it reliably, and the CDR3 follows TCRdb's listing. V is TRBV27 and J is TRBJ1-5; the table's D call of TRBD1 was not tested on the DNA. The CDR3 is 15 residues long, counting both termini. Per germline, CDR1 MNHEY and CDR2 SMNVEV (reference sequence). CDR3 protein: CASSFGQGGNQPQHF.

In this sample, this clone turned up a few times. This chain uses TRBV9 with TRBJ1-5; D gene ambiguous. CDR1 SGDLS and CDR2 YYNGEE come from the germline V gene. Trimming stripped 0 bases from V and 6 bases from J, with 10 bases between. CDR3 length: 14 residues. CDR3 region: CASSVATNGQPQHF. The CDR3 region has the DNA TGTGCCAGCAGCGTAGCAACAAATGGTCAGCCCCAGCATTTT.

In DNA form, the CDR3 reads TGTGCCAGCAGCAAAGCGGTAGGCCCTCACTACTACGAGCAGTACTTC. Translated: CASSKAVGPHYYEQYF. The V and J genes are TRBV21-1 and TRBJ2-7; the DNA was not used to check the table's D call, TRBD2. TRBV21-1 represents a pseudogene. CDR3 length equals 16 residues.

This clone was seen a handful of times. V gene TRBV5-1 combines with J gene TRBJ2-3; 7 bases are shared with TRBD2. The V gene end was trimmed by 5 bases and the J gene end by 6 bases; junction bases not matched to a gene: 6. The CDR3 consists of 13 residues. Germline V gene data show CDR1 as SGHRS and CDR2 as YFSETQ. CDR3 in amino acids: CASRLSGTDTQYF. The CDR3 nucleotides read TGCGCCAGCAGGTTGAGCGGGACCGATACGCAGTATTTT. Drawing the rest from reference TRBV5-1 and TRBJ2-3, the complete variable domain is KAGVTQTPRYLIKTRGQQVTLSCSPISGHRSVSWYQQTPGQGLQFLFEYFSETQRNKGNFPGRFSGRQFSNSRSEMNVSTLELGDSALYLCASRLSGTDTQYFGPGTRLTVL.

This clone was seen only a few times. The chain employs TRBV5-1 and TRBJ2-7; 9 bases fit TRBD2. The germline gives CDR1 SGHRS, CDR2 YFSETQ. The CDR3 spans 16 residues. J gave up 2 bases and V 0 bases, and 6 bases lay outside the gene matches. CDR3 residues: CASSLARASGAYEQYF. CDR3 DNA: TGCGCCAGCAGCTTGGCCAGGGCTAGCGGGGCCTACGAGCAGTACTTC.

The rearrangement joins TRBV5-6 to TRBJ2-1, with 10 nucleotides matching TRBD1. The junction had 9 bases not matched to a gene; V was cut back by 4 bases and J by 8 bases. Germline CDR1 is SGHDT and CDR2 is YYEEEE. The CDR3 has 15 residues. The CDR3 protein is CASSRPGTGVDEQFF. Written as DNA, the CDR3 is TGTGCCAGCAGCCGCCCCGGGACAGGGGTGGATGAGCAGTTCTTC.

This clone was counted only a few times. CDR3 sequence (DNA): TGTGCCAGCAGTTCCACCCAGGCTGAAGCTTTCTTT. Its protein product is CASSSTQAEAFF. The chain joins TRBV6-6 to TRBJ1-1; the D is unclear. Germline loops: CDR1 MNHNY, CDR2 SVGAGI (reference sequence). The V and J ends lost 4 bases and 6 bases respectively, with 9 bases between them. The CDR3 totals 12 residues.

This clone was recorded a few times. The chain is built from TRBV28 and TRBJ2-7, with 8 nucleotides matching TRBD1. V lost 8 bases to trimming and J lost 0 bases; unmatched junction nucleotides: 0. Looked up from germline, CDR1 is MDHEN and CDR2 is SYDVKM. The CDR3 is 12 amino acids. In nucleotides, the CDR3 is TGTGCCAGCGGACAGGGCTCCTACGAGCAGTACTTC. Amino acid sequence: CASGQGSYEQYF.

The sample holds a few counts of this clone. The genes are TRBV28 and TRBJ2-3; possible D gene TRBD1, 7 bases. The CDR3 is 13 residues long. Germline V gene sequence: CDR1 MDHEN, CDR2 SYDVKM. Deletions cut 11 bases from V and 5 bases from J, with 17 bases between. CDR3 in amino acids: CAVTGAGGDTQYF. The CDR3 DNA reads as TGTGCCGTTACAGGGGCCGGGGGAGATACGCAGTATTTT.

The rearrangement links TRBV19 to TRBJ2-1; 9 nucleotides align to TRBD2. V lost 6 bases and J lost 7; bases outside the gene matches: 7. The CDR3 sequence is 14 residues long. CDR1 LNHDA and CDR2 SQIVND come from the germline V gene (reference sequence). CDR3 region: CASRSGRSGNEQFF. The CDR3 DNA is TGTGCCAGTAGGAGCGGGAGGAGTGGTAATGAGCAGTTCTTC.

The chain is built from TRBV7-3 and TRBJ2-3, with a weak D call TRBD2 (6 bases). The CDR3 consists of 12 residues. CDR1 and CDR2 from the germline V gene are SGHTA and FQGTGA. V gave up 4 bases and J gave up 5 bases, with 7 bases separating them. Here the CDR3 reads CASSSEGDTQYF. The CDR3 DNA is TGTGCCAGCAGCTCGGAGGGAGATACGCAGTATTTT.

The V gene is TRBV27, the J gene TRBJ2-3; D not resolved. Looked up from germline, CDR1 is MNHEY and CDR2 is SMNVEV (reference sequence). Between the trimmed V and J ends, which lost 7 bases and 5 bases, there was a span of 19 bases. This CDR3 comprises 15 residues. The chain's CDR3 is CASTTIQAREDTQYF. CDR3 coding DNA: TGTGCCAGCACCACGATTCAGGCCCGCGAAGATACGCAGTATTTT.

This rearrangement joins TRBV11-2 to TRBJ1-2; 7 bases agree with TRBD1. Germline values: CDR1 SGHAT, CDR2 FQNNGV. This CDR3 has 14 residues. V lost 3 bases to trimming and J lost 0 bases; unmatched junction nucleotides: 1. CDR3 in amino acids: CASSFGTANYGYTF. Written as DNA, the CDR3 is TGTGCCAGCAGCTTTGGGACAGCTAACTATGGCTACACCTTC.